Listed here are 19 T cell receptor beta chains from one sample, sequenced in a study of blood T cell repertoires in COVID-19. The data were produced by immunoSEQ multiplex PCR, yet TCRdb's version contains in-frame clones alone and is incomplete. Of fewer than 200,000 clones listed, 82% are singletons. The sample taken for sequencing was peripheral blood. The receptor set was obtained from a woman in her seventies with acute or convalescent COVID-19.

This clone has more than one count but fewer than ten. The rearrangement links TRBV3-1 (or the pseudogene TRBV3-2) to TRBJ2-7, with D perhaps matching TRBD2 (5 bases). The CDR3 runs to 15 residues. Germline values: CDR1 LGHDT, CDR2 YNNKEL (reference sequence). With 4 bases removed from V and 1 base from J, the gap between germline ends came to 14 bases. CDR3 region: CASSRPYGMSYEQYF. The CDR3 DNA sequence: TGTGCCAGCAGCCGGCCGTACGGGATGTCCTACGAGCAGTACTTC.

This sequence joins TRBV19 and TRBJ2-5; possible D gene TRBD2, 6 bases. This CDR3 spans 15 amino acids. Trimming stripped 3 bases from V and 1 base from J, with 12 bases between. From germline, CDR1 is LNHDA and CDR2 SQIVND (reference sequence). Here the CDR3 DNA reads TGTGCCAGTAGTATTTCACCGGGACTCCAAGAGACCCAGTACTTC. Its protein product is CASSISPGLQETQYF.

This chain uses TRBV11-2 with TRBJ1-1, with 11 bases matching TRBD1. Germline values: CDR1 SGHAT, CDR2 FQNNGV. The CDR3 totals 16 residues. Germline trimming cut 1 base from V and 1 base from J; bases unmatched to any gene: 2. The CDR3 region is CASSLGTGGRNTEAFF. Written as DNA, the CDR3 is TGTGCCAGCAGCTTAGGGACAGGGGGCAGGAACACTGAAGCTTTCTTT.

The sample holds one count of this clone. This chain joins TRBV7-8 and TRBJ2-1, with no clear D. From germline, CDR1 is SGHVS and CDR2 FQNEAQ. V was shortened by 5 bases and J by 9 bases, with 11 bases between the two germline ends. This CDR3 is built from 12 residues. In DNA, the CDR3 is TGTGCCAGCAGCCTCCGGTCCCGTGAGCAGTTCTTC. Its translation is CASSLRSREQFF.

The chain joins TRBV11-2 to TRBJ2-3; TRBD2 might be the D (6 bases). The CDR3 length is 16 residues. Per the germline V gene, CDR1 is SGHAT and CDR2 is FQNNGV. Between the trimmed V and J ends, which lost 2 bases and 3 bases, there was a span of 15 bases. The DNA of the CDR3 is TGTGCCAGCAGCTTAACCTCCGGGACTGGAACAGATACGCAGTATTTT. Its translation: CASSLTSGTGTDTQYF.

The gene calls are TRBV28 and TRBJ2-7; D is possibly TRBD2 (5 bases). V was trimmed by 5 bases and J by 1 base, leaving 24 bases between them. Germline V lookup: CDR1 MDHEN, CDR2 SYDVKM. This CDR3 has 18 amino acids. The CDR3 region is CASSTWTWQAGWSYEQYF. The CDR3 nucleotides are TGTGCCAGCAGTACCTGGACGTGGCAGGCGGGTTGGTCCTACGAGCAGTACTTC.

This clone was counted only a few times. This sequence joins TRBV5-1 and TRBJ2-7, with 8 nucleotides matching TRBD1. The length of the CDR3 is 12 residues. The junction had 3 bases not matched to a gene; V was cut back by 3 bases and J by 7 bases. Germline values: CDR1 SGHRS, CDR2 YFSETQ. CDR3 region: CASSSTGGEQYF. The DNA of the CDR3 is TGCGCCAGCAGCTCAACAGGGGGAGAGCAGTACTTC. The entire variable domain, with the rest obtained from reference TRBV5-1 and TRBJ2-7, is as follows: KAGVTQTPRYLIKTRGQQVTLSCSPISGHRSVSWYQQTPGQGLQFLFEYFSETQRNKGNFPGRFSGRQFSNSRSEMNVSTLELGDSALYLCASSSTGGEQYFGPGTRLTVT.

The rearrangement links TRBV5-4 to TRBJ1-2, with TRBD1 matching 9 bases. This CDR3 spans 15 amino acids. CDR1 and CDR2 from the germline V gene are SGHNT and YYREEE (reference sequence). Germline trimming cut 0 bases from V and 7 bases from J; bases unmatched to any gene: 7. The CDR3 sequence: CASSLDRDRVAGYTF. DNA of the CDR3: TGTGCCAGCAGCTTGGACCGGGACAGGGTGGCTGGCTACACCTTC.

The chain carries TRBV4-3 and TRBJ1-4; D ambiguous. CDR3 size: 16 residues. CDR1 is LGHNA and CDR2 is YSLEER in the germline V gene. V lost 5 bases, J lost 3 bases, and 16 bases lay in between. The CDR3 is CASSSQRGIANEKLFF. The CDR3 DNA reads as TGCGCCAGCAGCTCTCAGAGAGGGATCGCTAATGAAAAACTGTTTTTT.

This rearrangement joins TRBV18 to TRBJ2-5; a weak D match, TRBD2 (6 bases). Germline V lookup: CDR1 KGHSH, CDR2 LQKENI. This CDR3 has 15 residues. Trimming stripped 6 bases from V and 5 bases from J, with 19 bases between. CDR3: CASSPRAGSPETQYF. CDR3 nucleotides: TGTGCCAGCTCCCCCCGCGCGGGATCCCCTGAGACCCAGTACTTC.

This clone was found a few times. The chain carries TRBV11-1 and TRBJ2-2; a weak D match, TRBD2 (6 bases). V was shortened by 6 bases and J by 3 bases, with 17 bases between the two germline ends. CDR1 SGHAT and CDR2 FQDESV come from the germline V gene (reference sequence). The CDR3 contains 16 residues. Written as DNA, the CDR3 is TGTGCCAGCAGTCGTACGGGCGGGGAGGACACCGGGGAGCTGTTTTTT. The encoded protein is CASSRTGGEDTGELFF.

This clone was recorded only once. The chain carries TRBV29-1 and TRBJ2-1; 9 bases match TRBD1. The CDR3 loop spans 14 amino acids. V lost 7 bases to trimming and J lost 4 bases; unmatched junction nucleotides: 8. The germline gives CDR1 SQVTM, CDR2 ANQGSEA. As DNA, the CDR3 is TGCAGCGGATCCGGGACAGGGAAGTACAATGAGCAGTTCTTC. Its protein product is CSGSGTGKYNEQFF.

This chain connects TRBV5-4 to TRBJ2-1; possible D gene TRBD2, 5 bases. Germline V gives CDR1 SGHNT, CDR2 YYREEE (reference sequence). This CDR3 is 15 amino acids long. Trimming pared 0 bases from V and 2 bases from J, leaving 9 bases between. The CDR3 region has the DNA TGTGCCAGCAGCTTGGGGGCGGGCGCCTACAATGAGCAGTTCTTC. Amino acids: CASSLGAGAYNEQFF.

This clone was seen a single time. The chain combines TRBV15 with TRBJ1-6; D is undetermined. CDR3 size: 12 residues. Trimming took off 5 bases at V and 8 bases at J, with 7 bases between the two ends. Germline V gene data show CDR1 as LNHNV and CDR2 as YYDKDF (reference sequence). The CDR3 here is CATSSGDSPLHF. The CDR3 DNA reads as TGTGCCACCAGCTCCGGGGATTCACCCCTCCACTTT.

The CDR3 protein is CASSQSHGAGFNYGYTF. The CDR3 nucleotides are TGCGCCAGCAGCCAATCTCATGGGGCAGGCTTTAACTATGGCTACACCTTC. This chain joins TRBV4-3 and TRBJ1-2, with D tentatively TRBD1 (5 bases). CDR1 LGHNA and CDR2 YSLEER come from the germline V gene. Trimming stripped 2 bases from V and 1 base from J, with 17 bases between. This CDR3 region has 17 residues.

This clone was detected ten times or more. This rearrangement joins TRBV7-9 to TRBJ2-1; 11 bases map to TRBD2. There are 18 residues in the CDR3. The J segment lost 0 bases and the V segment lost 1 base, leaving 5 bases of the junction unmatched. The germline gives CDR1 SEHNR, CDR2 FQNEAQ (reference sequence). CDR3 in amino acids: CASSLGLAGSSSYNEQFF. CDR3 DNA: TGTGCCAGCAGCTTAGGACTAGCGGGGAGCAGCTCCTACAATGAGCAGTTCTTC.

The chain links TRBV28 to TRBJ2-4; D may be TRBD2 (6 bases). Germline CDR1 reads MDHEN; CDR2 reads SYDVKM. With 5 bases removed from V and 0 bases from J, the gap between germline ends came to 17 bases. This CDR3 region has 17 residues. The CDR3 loop reads CASSGGIRDLAKNIQYF. In nucleotides, the CDR3 is TGTGCCAGCAGTGGGGGGATTCGGGACTTAGCCAAAAACATTCAGTACTTC. Based on the CDR3 plus reference TRBV28 and TRBJ2-4, the full variable domain is DVKVTQSSRYLVKRTGEKVFLECVQDMDHENMFWYRQDPGLGLRLIYFSYDVKMKEKGDIPEGYSVSREKKERFSLILESASTNQTSMYLCASSGGIRDLAKNIQYFGAGTRLSVL.

The rearrangement links TRBV5-5 to TRBJ1-1, with D possibly matching TRBD1 (5 bases). Trimming took 0 bases from V and 4 from J, leaving 13 bases between them. CDR1 and CDR2 from the germline V gene are SGHKS and YYEKEE (reference sequence). The CDR3 runs 15 residues. For the CDR3, the DNA is TGTGCCAGCAGCTTGGGGGGCCGGGTGGGCACTGAAGCTTTCTTT. It specifies CASSLGGRVGTEAFF.

This chain uses TRBV11-3 with TRBJ1-6; 10 bases align to TRBD1. This CDR3 has 18 amino acids. J gave up 8 bases and V 6 bases, and 16 bases lay outside the gene matches. Per the germline V gene, CDR1 is SGHNT and CDR2 is YENEEA. The CDR3, as DNA: TGTGCCAGCAGACCTCCCCCGGGACAGGGGTTGAGGTATTCACCCCTCCACTTT. This encodes CASRPPPGQGLRYSPLHF.